These 22 T cell receptor beta chains came from one sample sequenced in a study of post-analysis software for immune sequencing data. Researchers reported that TCR beta cDNA libraries carried unique molecular identifiers. From the PCR reads, TCRdb called clonotypes with MiXCR, one entry per CDR3 protein. Among about 160,000 distinct CDR3 sequences listed, 35% to 40% were seen once. The specimen was blood, collected after autologous hematopoietic stem cell transplantation. The receptors shown here come from a girl aged 10 to 17 with multiple sclerosis.

On this clonotype itself: At one end, the junction sequence differs from germline, possibly due to a read error. The gene calls are TRBV30 and TRBJ2-5; possibly TRBD1 or TRBD2 for D (5 bases each). There are 13 residues in the CDR3. Per the germline V gene, CDR1 is GTSNPN and CDR2 is SVGIG (reference sequence). CDR3 coding DNA: TGTACCTGGGACGGAGTAGGAGGTAATGAGCAGTACTTC. This gives the protein CTWDGVGGNEQYF.

Worth noting for this clonotype: A junction boundary mismatches the germline segment, possibly from a read error. V and J are TRBV9 and TRBJ2-6, with D possibly being TRBD1 (5 bases). The CDR3 runs to 15 residues. Looked up from germline, CDR1 is SGDLS and CDR2 is YYNGEE. The CDR3 DNA reads as TGTGCCAGCAGCGTAGATATATCTGGGGCCGACGTCCTGACTTTC. It is translated as CASSVDISGADVLTF.

As for this clonotype: Since a much larger clone is just one base distant, this may be a read error. The chain links TRBV6-6 to TRBJ2-1, with 8 positions matching TRBD2. The CDR3 sequence is 15 residues long. CDR1 is MNHNY and CDR2 is SVGAGI in the germline V gene (reference sequence). With 5 bases clipped from V and 0 bases from J, the junction kept 3 bases outside the gene matches. The CDR3 DNA reads as TGTGCCAGCAGTCAGACTAGCGACTCCTACAATGAGCAGTTCTTC. It is translated as CASSQTSDSYNEQFF.

This clonotype appeared a single time. Written as DNA, the CDR3 is TGTGCCAGCAGTCTGGGGGCGGACCAAGAGACCCAGTACTTC. It encodes CASSLGADQETQYF. The V and J genes are TRBV2 and TRBJ2-5; tentatively, D is TRBD1 (6 bases). CDR3 length: 14 amino acids. The germline V gene encodes CDR1 SNHLY and CDR2 FYNNEI. Trimming pared 5 bases from V and 0 bases from J, leaving 10 bases between.

The CDR3 region has the DNA TGCAGTGCTAGCTCCCGGAGCTCCTACGAGCAGTACTTC. It specifies CSASSRSSYEQYF. The rearrangement uses TRBV20-1 and TRBJ2-7, with D hard to call. There are 13 residues in the CDR3. With 3 bases removed from V and 0 bases from J, the gap between germline ends came to 9 bases. Germline CDR1 DFQATT, CDR2 SNEGSKA (reference sequence).

The rearrangement uses TRBV15 and TRBJ1-5; D is undetermined. This CDR3 region has 17 residues. Germline V gene lookup returns CDR1 LNHNV and CDR2 YYDKDF (reference sequence). The V gene lost 0 bases and the J gene lost 3 bases, with 15 bases spanning the gap. CDR3 loop: CATSRDGPGLNNQPQHF. DNA for the CDR3: TGTGCCACCAGCAGAGATGGCCCCGGGCTTAACAATCAGCCCCAGCATTTT.

This clonotype was seen a handful of times. The rearrangement links TRBV20-1 to TRBJ2-1; D might be TRBD1 (5 bases). CDR3 length: 15 residues. The germline V gene has CDR1 DFQATT and CDR2 SNEGSKA (reference sequence). Deletions cut 3 bases from V and 0 bases from J, with 12 bases between. The CDR3 DNA follows: TGCAGTGCTAGCCCTACAGGAGCCTCCTACAATGAGCAGTTCTTC. Translated, it gives CSASPTGASYNEQFF.

This clonotype was seen a few times. The gene calls are TRBV27 and TRBJ1-2; D is ambiguous. This CDR3 is built from 14 residues. V dropped 5 bases and J dropped 7 bases, with 17 bases sitting between them. CDR1 MNHEY and CDR2 SMNVEV come from the germline V gene (reference sequence). CDR3: CASSPRLWVGGYTF. CDR3 sequence (DNA): TGTGCCAGCAGTCCAAGACTATGGGTGGGTGGCTACACCTTC.

This chain joins TRBV12-3 or TRBV12-4 and TRBJ1-5; D might be TRBD1 (5 bases). The CDR3 has 15 residues. With 2 bases removed from V and 5 bases from J, the gap between germline ends came to 13 bases. The CDR3: CASSLTQGSDQPQHF. DNA for the CDR3: TGTGCCAGCAGTTTAACTCAGGGTTCGGATCAGCCCCAGCATTTT.

The V call is TRBV12-3 or TRBV12-4, the J call TRBJ1-2; the match to TRBD1 covers 9 bases. This CDR3 is 15 amino acids long. V shed 0 bases, J shed 4 bases, and the junction held 3 bases outside the gene matches. CDR3 DNA sequence: TGTGCCAGCAGTTTAGCGACAGGGGGGTTCTATGGCTACACCTTC. This gives the protein CASSLATGGFYGYTF.

The V gene is TRBV29-1, the J gene TRBJ1-2; D not certain. The V end was cut by 2 bases, the J end by 0 bases, with 7 bases between. The length of the CDR3 is 13 residues. The germline CDR1 and CDR2 sequences are SQVTM and ANQGSEA. The CDR3, as DNA: TGCAGCGTTGAACAGGCTTCTAACTATGGCTACACCTTC. It yields the protein CSVEQASNYGYTF.

The chain carries TRBV6-1 and TRBJ2-2, with D possibly matching TRBD1 (6 bases). The germline V gene has CDR1 MNHNS and CDR2 SASEGT. Trimming removed 7 bases from V and 5 bases from J, with 32 bases in between. The CDR3 covers 20 residues. CDR3 nucleotides: TGTGCCAGCATCCCTCAAAGCCCCGGAGCCAGGGGTGTGGTGACCGGGGAGCTGTTTTTT. It specifies CASIPQSPGARGVVTGELFF.

As regards this clonotype: Since a much larger clone is just one base distant, this may be a read error. The gene calls are TRBV7-8 and TRBJ1-4; D uncertain. From germline, CDR1 is SGHVS and CDR2 FQNEAQ. The CDR3 covers 17 residues. The CDR3 here is CASSSLRSGVSGEKRFF. The DNA for the CDR3 is TGTGCCAGCAGCTCCCTCCGCAGTGGGGTATCTGGGGAAAAACGGTTTTTT. Full variable domain (outside the CDR3, taken from reference TRBV7-8 and TRBJ1-4): GAGVSQSPRYKVAKRGQDVALRCDPISGHVSLFWYQQALGQGPEFLTYFQNEAQLDKSGLPSDRFFAERPEGSVSTLKIQRTQQEDSAVYLCASSSLRSGVSGEKRFFGSGTQLSVL.

This clonotype was counted only a few times. The V gene is TRBV15, the J gene TRBJ2-3, with 14 bases that match TRBD2. V dropped 3 bases and J dropped 7; count of bases not matched to a gene: 9. There are 17 residues in the CDR3. Germline V gives CDR1 LNHNV, CDR2 YYDKDF (reference sequence). CDR3 region: CATSSLRLAGGRYTQYF. CDR3 DNA sequence: TGTGCCACCAGCAGTTTGAGACTAGCGGGAGGGCGATATACGCAGTATTTT.

The chain recombines TRBV29-1 with TRBJ2-3, with 10 positions matching TRBD2. CDR1 is SQVTM and CDR2 is ANQGSEA in the germline V gene. This CDR3 has 15 residues. The V segment lost 2 bases and the J segment 3 bases; nucleotides outside the gene matches: 5. CDR3 bases: TGCAGCGTTGAACCTAGCGGGAGCCCGACAGATACGCAGTATTTT. Amino acid sequence: CSVEPSGSPTDTQYF.

The rearrangement links TRBV25-1 to TRBJ2-1; weak D call: TRBD2 (6 bases). The germline V gene encodes CDR1 MGHDK and CDR2 SYGVNS. The length of the CDR3 is 11 residues. Trimming cost V 6 bases and J 12 bases, with 12 bases left between them. Here the CDR3 reads CASSWGDTQFF. For the CDR3, the DNA is TGTGCCAGCAGCTGGGGGGATACGCAGTTCTTC.

The chain has TRBV20-1 and TRBJ2-3; unclear D gene. CDR1 is DFQATT and CDR2 is SNEGSKA in the germline V gene (reference sequence). V was trimmed by 6 bases and J by 2 bases, leaving 15 bases between them. The CDR3 extends over 14 amino acids. CDR3 protein: CSAPPLATTDTQYF. For the CDR3, the DNA is TGCAGTGCCCCCCCACTGGCTACCACAGATACGCAGTATTTT.

CDR3 amino acids: CASSLFRGLYNEQFF. The CDR3 region has the DNA TGTGCCAGCAGTTTGTTCAGGGGGTTATACAATGAGCAGTTCTTC. J is TRBJ2-1 and V is TRBV12-3 or TRBV12-4; 7 nucleotides align to TRBD1. Trimming at V came to 3 bases and at J to 4 bases, leaving 6 bases not matched to a gene. This CDR3 has 15 residues.

The rearrangement links TRBV7-6 to TRBJ2-5; a weak D match, TRBD2 (6 bases). The J call may be faulty, since TRBJ2-7 better matches the DNA end. From germline, CDR1 is SGHVS and CDR2 FNYEAQ. The CDR3 consists of 14 residues. CDR3 in amino acids: CASSLDAGRYEQYF. The CDR3 region has the DNA TGTGCCAGCAGCTTAGATGCAGGGAGGTACGAGCAGTACTTC.

The J gene is TRBJ2-7, the V gene TRBV2; the D gene is possibly TRBD1 (6 bases). Germline values: CDR1 SNHLY, CDR2 FYNNEI. The CDR3 runs to 14 residues. V lost 6 bases and J lost 5, with 17 bases in between. DNA for the CDR3: TGTGCCAGCAGGATCACAGGGAACAGCAACGAGCAGTACTTC. Amino acids: CASRITGNSNEQYF.

This clonotype has just one count. A much larger clone lies a single base off, so this may be a read error. This CDR3 reads CASSDSGQGYEQFF. CDR3 nucleotides: TGCGCCAGCAGTGACTCGGGACAGGGGTACGAGCAGTTCTTC. The chain links TRBV10-2 to TRBJ2-1, with TRBD1 matching 10 bases. CDR1 is WSHSY, CDR2 SAAADI, per germline. The length of the CDR3 is 14 residues. Trimming cost V 3 bases and J 10 bases; bases outside gene matches: 6.

This chain uses TRBV20-1 with TRBJ1-6; TRBD1 is a possible D gene (5 bases). Germline assignment: CDR1 DFQATT and CDR2 SNEGSKA (reference sequence). Trimming stripped 5 bases from V and 5 bases from J, with 22 bases between. This CDR3 is built from 17 residues. The CDR3 reads CSAQGHGSSPNNSPLHF. CDR3 bases: TGCAGTGCTCAAGGACACGGATCAAGTCCAAATAATTCACCCCTCCACTTT.